The 12 T cell receptor beta chains below come from one sample, sequenced in a study of blood T cell repertoires in COVID-19. Some clones are missing from TCRdb's copy, which holds only in-frame ones; the method was immunoSEQ multiplex PCR. The table includes 100,000 to 150,000 clones, 85% detected once. Input material: peripheral blood. The receptors originated from an elderly man with active or convalescent COVID-19.

There are a few counts of this clone. The chain combines TRBV5-1 with TRBJ2-1; tentatively, D is TRBD2 (6 bases). The CDR3 loop spans 13 amino acids. Germline CDR1 SGHRS, CDR2 YFSETQ. Trimming took 0 bases from V and 8 from J, leaving 9 bases between them. CDR3 amino acids: CASSLGGADEQFF. For the CDR3, the DNA is TGCGCCAGCAGCTTGGGCGGGGCAGATGAGCAGTTCTTC.

The chain recombines TRBV19 with TRBJ1-2; D might be TRBD1 (5 bases). V lost 4 bases to trimming and J lost 8 bases, with 17 bases between them. The length of the CDR3 is 14 residues. Germline V CDR1 and CDR2: LNHDA, SQIVND (reference sequence). The CDR3 protein is CASSTGIQARGYTF. In DNA form, the CDR3 reads TGTGCCAGTAGTACAGGGATCCAGGCGCGAGGCTACACCTTC.

The genes are TRBV2 and TRBJ1-6; a possible D gene is TRBD1 (5 bases). Trimming removed 4 bases from V and 8 bases from J, with 6 bases in between. The CDR3 is 12 amino acids. CDR1 and CDR2 (germline): SNHLY, FYNNEI. CDR3 amino acids: CASSGGDSPLHF. DNA of the CDR3: TGTGCCAGCAGTGGGGGGGATTCACCCCTCCACTTT.

The chain uses TRBV6-5 and TRBJ2-1, with TRBD1 identical over 9 bases. The germline V gene has CDR1 MNHEY and CDR2 SVGAGI. This CDR3 has 16 residues. Germline trimming cut 0 bases from V and 6 bases from J; bases unmatched to any gene: 6. For the CDR3, the DNA is TGTGCCAGCAGTTACTCGAGAACAGGGGGCGGCAATGAGCAGTTCTTC. It translates to CASSYSRTGGGNEQFF.

The chain links TRBV6-4 to TRBJ2-1; 12 bases map to TRBD2. The V gene's germline CDR1 is MRHNA and CDR2 SNTAGT. Losses at the gene ends were 5 bases for V and 5 bases for J; bases not matched to a gene: 1. The length of the CDR3 is 14 residues. The CDR3 DNA reads as TGTGCCAGCAGTTGGACTAGCGGGGACAATGAGCAGTTCTTC. This encodes CASSWTSGDNEQFF.

The rearrangement joins TRBV6-4 to TRBJ1-2; no clear D gene. Trimming took off 5 bases at V and 2 bases at J, with 9 bases between the two ends. The CDR3 totals 13 residues. Germline V gene sequence: CDR1 MRHNA, CDR2 SNTAGT. The CDR3: CASSMGLNYGYTF. Written as DNA, the CDR3 is TGTGCCAGCAGTATGGGCCTAAACTATGGCTACACCTTC.

The chain carries TRBV7-8 and TRBJ2-5; D may be TRBD2 (5 bases). Germline V CDR1 and CDR2: SGHVS, FQNEAQ. V lost 4 bases to trimming and J lost 5 bases, with 17 bases between them. The CDR3 is 15 residues long. CDR3 in DNA: TGTGCCAGCAGCTCTGGATATACGGGCGGGGAGACCCAGTACTTC. Its protein is CASSSGYTGGETQYF. Filled out from reference TRBV7-8 and TRBJ2-5, the complete variable domain reads GAGVSQSPRYKVAKRGQDVALRCDPISGHVSLFWYQQALGQGPEFLTYFQNEAQLDKSGLPSDRFFAERPEGSVSTLKIQRTQQEDSAVYLCASSSGYTGGETQYFGPGTRLLVL.

The chain links TRBV5-5 to TRBJ2-3; D is perhaps TRBD2 (6 bases). V lost 0 bases and J 2 bases, leaving 22 bases between the germline ends. The CDR3 is made up of 19 amino acids. Germline CDR1 SGHKS, CDR2 YYEKEE (reference sequence). The CDR3 protein is CASSLGAGTKAGYTDTQYF. CDR3 DNA: TGTGCCAGCAGCTTGGGCGCCGGGACCAAGGCGGGATACACAGATACGCAGTATTTT.

This chain uses TRBV27 with TRBJ1-2; D might be TRBD1 (5 bases). The CDR3 totals 16 residues. CDR1 and CDR2 from the germline V gene are MNHEY and SMNVEV (reference sequence). V lost 3 bases and J 8 bases, leaving 22 bases between the germline ends. The CDR3 loop is CASSFWARGGTEGYTF. Written as DNA, the CDR3 is TGTGCCAGCAGTTTTTGGGCGCGGGGTGGGACGGAGGGCTACACCTTC.

The chain employs TRBV6-5 and TRBJ1-5; D is perhaps TRBD1 (5 bases). V lost 6 bases to trimming and J lost 6 bases, with 12 bases between them. The germline gives CDR1 MNHEY, CDR2 SVGAGI. The CDR3 length is 13 residues. CDR3: CASRRDFGQPQHF. Written as DNA, the CDR3 is TGTGCCAGCAGGAGGGACTTCGGTCAGCCCCAGCATTTT.

The chain couples TRBV3-1 (or the pseudogene TRBV3-2) to TRBJ1-6; 11 bases align to TRBD1. V lost 1 base to trimming and J lost 9 bases; unmatched junction nucleotides: 2. The CDR3 runs to 15 residues. Germline loops: CDR1 LGHDT, CDR2 YNNKEL (reference sequence). CDR3: CASSQVDRGRSPLHF. In DNA form, the CDR3 reads TGTGCCAGCAGCCAAGTGGACAGGGGGCGTTCACCCCTCCACTTT.

The V call is TRBV5-4, the J call TRBJ1-1; TRBD1 matches 7 bases. The CDR3 consists of 16 residues. Germline loops: CDR1 SGHNT, CDR2 YYREEE (reference sequence). The V gene end was trimmed by 0 bases and the J gene end by 4 bases; junction bases not matched to a gene: 9. CDR3 sequence: CASSLGKLTGTTEAFF. The CDR3 region has the DNA TGTGCCAGCAGCTTGGGAAAATTGACAGGGACCACTGAAGCTTTCTTT. Variable domain in full (rest from reference TRBV5-4 and TRBJ1-1): ETGVTQSPTHLIKTRGQQVTLRCSSQSGHNTVSWYQQALGQGPQFIFQYYREEENGRGNFPPRFSGLQFPNYSSELNVNALELDDSALYLCASSLGKLTGTTEAFFGQGTRLTVV.